This passage covers 29 T cell receptor beta chains from one sample sequenced in a study of T cell responses to AZD1222 COVID-19 vaccine (dated by TCRdb to about 2021). Libraries were constructed by the immunoSEQ multiplex PCR assay. Held by TCRdb, this immuneACCESS table contains in-frame sequences only and omits some clones. Under half of the omission traces to an unresolved V gene where checked; the cause of the rest is unknown. The sample table shows about 86,000 clones, and approximately 89% are seen once. About 2.2% of the sample lies in the top ten. The sample's time point, from its label and the paper: baseline before first vaccination. The sample was peripheral blood, taken on day 0 of AZD1222 vaccination. These receptors all come from an adult in good health.

V and J are TRBV27 and TRBJ1-4, with D uncertain. Germline loops: CDR1 MNHEY, CDR2 SMNVEV (reference sequence). The V end lost 3 bases, the J end lost 8 bases, and 13 bases lay between the germline ends. The CDR3 runs 14 residues. CDR3 protein: CASSLVGVGEKLFF. The CDR3 DNA follows: TGTGCCAGCAGTTTGGTTGGGGTTGGCGAAAAACTGTTTTTT.

The chain is built from TRBV6-1 and TRBJ2-1; D may be TRBD1 (6 bases). Germline CDR1 is MNHNS and CDR2 is SASEGT. The CDR3 runs 17 residues. The V gene lost 4 bases and the J gene lost 0 bases, with 16 bases spanning the gap. The CDR3 nucleotides read TGTGCCAGCAGTGTCGGCAGGGGCCTTAGCTCCTACAATGAGCAGTTCTTC. Amino acids: CASSVGRGLSSYNEQFF.

The rearrangement links TRBV30 to TRBJ2-1; possible D gene TRBD2, 5 bases. V gave up 3 bases and J gave up 0 bases, with 9 bases separating them. Germline V gene lookup returns CDR1 GTSNPN and CDR2 SVGIG (reference sequence). There are 14 residues in the CDR3. Written as DNA, the CDR3 is TGTGCCTGGAGCCGCCGGGACTCCTACAATGAGCAGTTCTTC. It is translated as CAWSRRDSYNEQFF.

The chain joins TRBV12-5 to TRBJ1-1; D gene ambiguous. The CDR3 sequence is 12 residues long. Germline CDR1 and CDR2: LGHNT and FRNRAP. V was trimmed by 6 bases and J by 6 bases, leaving 11 bases between them. CDR3 coding DNA: TGTGCTAGTGGGCGCCGGGCCCCTGAAGCTTTCTTT. This encodes CASGRRAPEAFF. Together with reference TRBV12-5 and TRBJ1-1, the CDR3 gives the full variable domain: DARVTQTPRHKVTEMGQEVTMRCQPILGHNTVFWYRQTMMQGLELLAYFRNRAPLDDSGMPKDRFSAEMPDATLATLKIQPSEPRDSAVYFCASGRRAPEAFFGQGTRLTVV.

The chain joins TRBV3-1 (or the pseudogene TRBV3-2) to TRBJ1-5; D not certain. Trimming left V 4 bases short and J 0 bases short, with 13 bases between. The CDR3 has 16 amino acids. The V gene's germline CDR1 is LGHDT and CDR2 YNNKEL (reference sequence). The CDR3 protein is CASSLILGNSNQPQHF. The CDR3 bases are TGTGCCAGCAGCCTAATCCTGGGCAATAGCAATCAGCCCCAGCATTTT.

V and J are TRBV4-1 and TRBJ2-2, with a tentative D call TRBD2 (6 bases). Between the trimmed V and J ends, which lost 4 bases and 5 bases, there was a span of 17 bases. The CDR3 spans 16 residues. Germline lookup yields CDR1 MGHRA and CDR2 YSYEKL. The CDR3 DNA reads TGCGCCAGCAGCCCAGCGAGGGACTCGATAACCGGGGAGCTGTTTTTT. Its protein product is CASSPARDSITGELFF.

As DNA, the CDR3 is TGTGCCAGCAGTTACTTACAACAGGGTGGCTATGGCTACACCTTC. Translation gives CASSYLQQGGYGYTF. This chain connects TRBV6-5 to TRBJ1-2; a possible D gene is TRBD1 (6 bases). V gave up 1 base and J gave up 4 bases, with 13 bases separating them. Germline CDR1 is MNHEY and CDR2 is SVGAGI. The CDR3 is made up of 15 amino acids.

This chain connects TRBV7-2 to TRBJ2-7; D gene unclear. The germline V gene encodes CDR1 SGHTA and CDR2 FQGNSA. CDR3 length: 15 residues. The germline V and J ends were trimmed by 1 base and 0 bases, with 10 bases remaining between them. Written as DNA, the CDR3 is TGTGCCAGCAGCTTAGGGCGGCAGAGCTCCTACGAGCAGTACTTC. Amino acids: CASSLGRQSSYEQYF.

This clone has a single count. This chain connects TRBV9 to TRBJ1-5, with 7 bases lining up with TRBD1. Germline assignment: CDR1 SGDLS and CDR2 YYNGEE. The junction had 5 bases not matched to a gene; V was cut back by 5 bases and J by 0 bases. The CDR3 covers 15 residues. The CDR3 reads CASSEGAYSNQPQHF. Here the CDR3 DNA reads TGTGCCAGCAGTGAGGGGGCGTATAGCAATCAGCCCCAGCATTTT.

J is TRBJ2-7 and V is TRBV4-2; TRBD2 aligns across 14 bases. Trimming at V came to 1 base and at J to 6 bases, leaving 5 bases not matched to a gene. Germline V CDR1 and CDR2: LGHNA, YNFKEQ. The CDR3 runs 16 residues. The CDR3 here is CASSQAGLAGAVEQYF. CDR3 in DNA: TGTGCCAGCAGCCAAGCGGGACTAGCGGGAGCGGTCGAGCAGTACTTC.

The rearrangement uses TRBV10-3 and TRBJ2-7; weak D call: TRBD2 (6 bases). Trimming took off 10 bases at V and 1 base at J, with 11 bases between the two ends. Germline loops: CDR1 ENHRY, CDR2 SYGVKD. The CDR3 runs 12 residues. The CDR3 protein is CATGTRSYEQYF. The DNA for the CDR3 is TGTGCCACCGGGACTCGTTCCTACGAGCAGTACTTC.

The CDR3 DNA sequence: TGCGCCAGCAGCTTTCAGAGCGGATCTAGCACAGATACGCAGTATTTT. This sequence encodes CASSFQSGSSTDTQYF. The chain joins TRBV5-1 to TRBJ2-3; D is possibly TRBD2 (5 bases). CDR1 and CDR2 (germline): SGHRS, YFSETQ. V was trimmed by 2 bases and J by 0 bases, leaving 13 bases between them. The CDR3 spans 16 residues. The entire variable domain, with the rest obtained from reference TRBV5-1 and TRBJ2-3, is as follows: KAGVTQTPRYLIKTRGQQVTLSCSPISGHRSVSWYQQTPGQGLQFLFEYFSETQRNKGNFPGRFSGRQFSNSRSEMNVSTLELGDSALYLCASSFQSGSSTDTQYFGPGTRLTVL.

The rearrangement links TRBV11-2 to TRBJ2-5; D not resolved. Trimming pared 0 bases from V and 0 bases from J, leaving 5 bases between. Germline V CDR1 and CDR2: SGHAT, FQNNGV. The CDR3 runs to 14 residues. The CDR3 region has the DNA TGTGCCAGCAGCTTAGAAGCGTACCAAGAGACCCAGTACTTC. Its translation is CASSLEAYQETQYF. Drawing the rest from reference TRBV11-2 and TRBJ2-5, the complete variable domain is EAGVAQSPRYKIIEKRQSVAFWCNPISGHATLYWYQQILGQGPKLLIQFQNNGVVDDSQLPKDRFSAERLKGVDSTLKIQPAKLEDSAVYLCASSLEAYQETQYFGPGTRLLVL.

This clone was detected once. The J gene is TRBJ2-4, the V gene TRBV12-3 or TRBV12-4; 7 bases agree with TRBD1. CDR3 length: 12 residues. V was pared by 6 bases and J by 5 bases, with 1 base of the junction left unmatched. Written as DNA, the CDR3 is TGTGCCAGCAGGGGGACAGAAAACATTCAGTACTTC. Translating gives CASRGTENIQYF.

The rearrangement links TRBV9 to TRBJ2-6, with no clear D. Germline V gene sequence: CDR1 SGDLS, CDR2 YYNGEE. The ends were cut back, 4 bases at V and 4 bases at J, with 9 bases in the middle. This CDR3 comprises 14 residues. The CDR3 reads CASSPTGGANVLTF. The CDR3 nucleotides read TGTGCCAGCAGCCCAACCGGAGGGGCCAACGTCCTGACTTTC.

For the CDR3, the DNA is TGTGCCAGCAGCCAGGGACTAGCGGGAGCTTACAATGAGCAGTTCTTC. It translates to CASSQGLAGAYNEQFF. V is TRBV14 and J is TRBJ2-1; 14 bases match TRBD2. CDR1 SGHDN and CDR2 FVKESK come from the germline V gene. V shed 3 bases, J shed 4 bases, and the junction held 2 bases outside the gene matches. This CDR3 is 16 amino acids long.

The gene calls are TRBV6-5 and TRBJ1-1; 9 nucleotides agree with TRBD1. Germline values: CDR1 MNHEY, CDR2 SVGAGI. The length of the CDR3 is 14 residues. V dropped 6 bases and J dropped 2; count of bases not matched to a gene: 4. The CDR3 loop is CASSRDRVNTEAFF. Written as DNA, the CDR3 is TGTGCCAGCAGCAGGGACAGGGTTAACACTGAAGCTTTCTTT.

The chain couples TRBV6-2 or TRBV6-3 to TRBJ2-1, with 9 positions matching TRBD1. This CDR3 is 15 amino acids long. The V gene's germline CDR1 is MNHEY and CDR2 SVGEGT. With V trimmed by 5 bases and J by 7 bases, 9 bases remained unmatched. CDR3 amino acids: CASSLDRGRLNEQFF. The CDR3 bases are TGTGCCAGCAGTCTCGACAGGGGGAGGTTGAATGAGCAGTTCTTC.

The rearrangement links TRBV11-3 to TRBJ2-7, with D possibly TRBD2 on 5 matching bases. V was cut by 2 bases and J by 2 bases, with 13 bases left in between. The germline V gene encodes CDR1 SGHNT and CDR2 YENEEA. The CDR3 covers 15 residues. The CDR3 nucleotides read TGTGCCAGCAGCTTAAATTCCGGGATGGCCTACGAGCAGTACTTC. This gives the protein CASSLNSGMAYEQYF.

This clone turned up a few times. The rearrangement uses TRBV7-8 and TRBJ2-1; D may be TRBD1 (6 bases). The CDR3 contains 13 residues. CDR1 and CDR2 (germline): SGHVS, FQNEAQ. V dropped 5 bases and J dropped 6 bases, with 11 bases sitting between them. CDR3 residues: CASSHRTANEQFF. The CDR3, as DNA: TGTGCCAGCAGCCATCGGACAGCCAATGAGCAGTTCTTC.

V usage is TRBV9 and J usage is TRBJ2-3, with D tentatively TRBD1 or TRBD2 (5 bases each). Per germline, CDR1 SGDLS and CDR2 YYNGEE. V lost 0 bases to trimming and J lost 1 base, with 9 bases between them. The CDR3 is 15 amino acids. CDR3 bases: TGTGCCAGCAGCGTAGATGGGGGTCGCACAGATACGCAGTATTTT. Amino acids: CASSVDGGRTDTQYF.

This chain joins TRBV27 and TRBJ2-3; D possibly corresponds to TRBD1 (7 bases). CDR1 is MNHEY, CDR2 SMNVEV, per germline (reference sequence). This CDR3 has 13 amino acids. Trimming pared 7 bases from V and 5 bases from J, leaving 13 bases between. The CDR3 region is CASKRQGLDTQYF. For the CDR3, the DNA is TGTGCCAGCAAACGACAGGGACTAGATACGCAGTATTTT.

The J gene is TRBJ1-4, the V gene TRBV6-1, with 7 bases that match TRBD1. V lost 1 base to trimming and J lost 3 bases; unmatched junction nucleotides: 2. CDR3 length equals 15 residues. Germline V gene data show CDR1 as MNHNS and CDR2 as SASEGT. CDR3 DNA sequence: TGTGCCAGCAGTGAAGGGGGGACAGCTAATGAAAAACTGTTTTTT. Encoded protein: CASSEGGTANEKLFF.

This clone was detected once. V is TRBV9 and J is TRBJ2-7; 12 nucleotides match TRBD1. Germline CDR1 reads SGDLS; CDR2 reads YYNGEE. Trimming took 2 bases from V and 1 from J; bases not matched to a gene: 1. The length of the CDR3 is 15 residues. This chain's CDR3 is CASSVGQGASYEQYF. Written as DNA, the CDR3 is TGTGCCAGCAGCGTGGGACAGGGGGCTTCCTACGAGCAGTACTTC. Looking up the rest from reference TRBV9 and TRBJ2-7 gives the full variable domain: DSGVTQTPKHLITATGQRVTLRCSPRSGDLSVYWYQQSLDQGLQFLIQYYNGEERAKGNILERFSAQQFPDLHSELNLSSLELGDSALYFCASSVGQGASYEQYFGPGTRLTVT.

The rearrangement uses TRBV7-9 and TRBJ1-1; D might be TRBD1 (6 bases). This CDR3 has 17 residues. CDR1 SEHNR and CDR2 FQNEAQ come from the germline V gene (reference sequence). V dropped 0 bases and J dropped 4 bases, with 18 bases sitting between them. DNA of the CDR3: TGTGCCAGCAGCTTAGCTCCGGGACAAATGGGGGCCACTGAAGCTTTCTTT. Amino acid sequence: CASSLAPGQMGATEAFF.

The chain couples TRBV19 to TRBJ2-1, with TRBD2 matching 8 bases. The V and J ends lost 5 bases and 4 bases, in that order; junction bases with no gene match: 10. CDR3 length: 16 amino acids. CDR1 and CDR2 from the germline V gene are LNHDA and SQIVND (reference sequence). The CDR3 loop reads CASSSPSGSGYNEQFF. In nucleotides, the CDR3 is TGTGCCAGTAGTTCCCCTAGCGGGTCGGGATACAATGAGCAGTTCTTC.

This clone was recorded once. The V gene is TRBV28, the J gene TRBJ1-1; the match to TRBD1 covers 10 bases. The junction had 14 bases not matched to a gene; V was cut back by 2 bases and J by 5 bases. Looked up from germline, CDR1 is MDHEN and CDR2 is SYDVKM. The CDR3 contains 18 residues. The CDR3 reads CASSLMTGGGVSMTEAFF. DNA for the CDR3: TGTGCCAGCAGTTTAATGACAGGGGGCGGGGTATCTATGACTGAAGCTTTCTTT. The full variable domain, rest sourced from reference TRBV28 and TRBJ1-1, is DVKVTQSSRYLVKRTGEKVFLECVQDMDHENMFWYRQDPGLGLRLIYFSYDVKMKEKGDIPEGYSVSREKKERFSLILESASTNQTSMYLCASSLMTGGGVSMTEAFFGQGTRLTVV.

This chain uses TRBV27 with TRBJ1-1; no clear D gene. CDR3 length equals 14 residues. CDR1 and CDR2 (germline): MNHEY, SMNVEV (reference sequence). V was pared by 0 bases and J by 1 base, with 6 bases between. CDR3 nucleotide sequence: TGTGCCAGCAGTTTATCGGCAGGGAACACTGAAGCTTTCTTT. Protein sequence: CASSLSAGNTEAFF.

This chain connects TRBV5-1 to TRBJ2-7; the D gene is possibly TRBD2 (6 bases). V lost 4 bases and J 2 bases, leaving 13 bases between the germline ends. The CDR3 runs 14 residues. Germline assignment: CDR1 SGHRS and CDR2 YFSETQ. CDR3 loop: CASSQGLPPYEQYF. CDR3 in DNA: TGCGCCAGCAGCCAGGGACTGCCACCCTACGAGCAGTACTTC. Complete variable domain (other parts from reference TRBV5-1 and TRBJ2-7): KAGVTQTPRYLIKTRGQQVTLSCSPISGHRSVSWYQQTPGQGLQFLFEYFSETQRNKGNFPGRFSGRQFSNSRSEMNVSTLELGDSALYLCASSQGLPPYEQYFGPGTRLTVT.